This T cell receptor (beta chain) came from a study of shared clonotypes between healthy human individuals (TCRdb year 2020). Some background on the complete study: Two women and a few men aged 18 to 49 years were included in the cohort. Blood TCR repertoires of a handful of healthy adults were deeply sequenced to estimate repertoire size and the extent of clonotype sharing between individuals. Leukapheresis yielded between about 0.85 and 10 billion PBMCs per donor. For each donor, CD4 naive and CD4 memory were each run on three plates, CD8 naive on two plates, and CD8 memory on one plate. To increase sequencing depth and limit assay-specific biases, TCR repertoire library preparation and sequencing were carried out by different laboratories using diverse techniques.

In the case of this clone: Its cognate antigen has yet to be identified. One base away there is no much larger clone; base qualities are not given.

Donors were healthy HIV-negative adults with no recently reported acute infections or vaccinations. Every donor was a Caucasian adult residing in Nashville, Tennessee, USA. CD4+ T cells were enriched through magnetic negative selection, after which naive cells were positively selected on CD45RA and the remaining negative fraction served as the memory subset. After blood collection by leukapheresis, PBMCs were isolated using Ficoll-Histopaque density gradient centrifugation and then cryopreserved in the vapor phase of liquid nitrogen. Analytical flow cytometry was used to check the purity and quantity of every magnetically sorted T cell population. Genomic DNA was isolated from each sorted fraction and quantified by UV absorbance on a Nanodrop 2000c. Using the deep immunoSEQ assay, multiplex PCR amplified TCR CDR3 regions from genomic DNA. Extracted genomic DNA from each cell subset was spread evenly across all wells of several immunoSEQ 96-well plates, with each plate serving as a replicate. Each replicate PCR for sorted subsets received around 200 ng genomic DNA, equal to about 30,000 T cell genomes. Purified libraries were measured with a Qubit 3.0 fluorometer, size-checked on a Bioanalyzer 2100, and measured again with the KAPA Library Quantification kit. Each immunoSEQ 96-well plate was sequenced on its own single-read 150-cycle Illumina NextSeq 550 flow cell. In the source study's methods: The immunoSEQ output contained only junctional sequences without quality scores, so filtering could not match that applied to full-length reads. To assign V/J genes and CDR3, sequences were annotated using PyIR, a Python wrapper for IgBLAST v1.9, with IMGT germline references. Reads were filtered out if the reads had weak V/J assignments (E-value above 1e-6), no CDR3, stop codons, out-of-frame junctions, or ambiguous translated residues. V3J clonotypes were defined as sequences sharing an identical inferred V gene, J gene, and CDR3 amino acid sequence. To compute the percentage overlap between repertoires, the number of shared unique clonotypes was divided by the size of the smaller repertoire. Repertoire richness was assessed with RTK rarefaction, the Chao1 estimator, and Recon v2.1 estimates of unobserved clonotypes. Generation probabilities were computed with OLGA for all TCRbeta clonotypes obtained by the gDNA method from a handful of donors. TCRdb stores this immuneACCESS table with in-frame sequences only. Part of the clones is absent; in the studies checked, under half of the shortfall reflects unresolved V genes, and no reason is known for the rest. That table gives V, J and clone size, and the DNA gave D and trimming. This sample gives more than 2,000,000 clones in total; approximately 95% of them show up just once. Jointly, the top ten make up 0.39% of the sample.

The full study reports these points: Larger estimated clonotype richness was generally found for naive subsets than for memory subsets. Incomplete sequencing was indicated by rarefaction of sorted-subset datasets, despite the large sequencing depth. The small number of donors limited the genetic and exposure-history diversity represented. Pairwise subsampling led to the expectation that sequencing depth would affect the degree of clonotype sharing among donors. Compared with non-shared clonotypes, the clonotypes found in all four sorted-subset donors had higher generation probabilities. Sampling was limited to blood, and TCR repertoires in tissue likely differ from TCR repertoires in blood. When several donors were compared, the shared fraction of clonotypes was roughly 4.8% for naive CD4, about 4% for naive CD8, about 2.4% for memory CD4, and about 0.36% for memory CD8.

Reading the germline V gene gives CDR1 SGHTA and CDR2 FQGNSA. Here V drops 5 bases and J drops 6 bases, and the junction holds 4 bases not matched to any gene. Including cysteine and phenylalanine, the CDR3 has 14 amino acids. Only CDR3 DNA is held: 42 bases, read in frame from base 1. This receptor was identified in a young man in good health. Some clones in this sample may be carry-over from other donors' samples. Sequencing used naive CD4+ T cells from PBMCs. The sample's cell subset or site, from its label and the paper: CD45RA+ positively selected. The rearrangement joined TRBV7-2 to TRBJ2-7, and 13 bases in between align with TRBD2. CDR3 protein: CASSRGLAGAEQYF. In nucleotides, the sequence is TGTGCCAGCAGCCGAGGACTAGCGGGAGCCGAGCAGTACTTC.